This T cell receptor (beta chain) was identified in a study of cytomegalovirus exposure and HLA in healthy donors. Across the whole study: Of 398 genotyped donors, more than 70% clustered with self-reported Caucasian donors.

PCR involved 60 Vbeta and 13 Jbeta primers. Here immunoSEQ multiplex PCR was the method, and the copy in TCRdb shows in-frame clones only, minus some. The sample holds about 160,000 clones; roughly 80% are singletons and the top ten take roughly 1%. The specimen was PBMCs. This sequence originates from a man between 25 and 39 years old in good health and CMV-seronegative.

In DNA form, the CDR3 reads TGTGCCAGCTCACCGGTGGACAGGGGGAATTGGCTGTACTTC. Protein product: CASSPVDRGNWLYF. The chain recombines TRBV18 with TRBJ2-7, with 10 bases that match TRBD1. Germline assignment: CDR1 KGHSH and CDR2 LQKENI. This CDR3 comprises 14 residues. J was trimmed by 12 bases and V by 3 bases; bases with no gene match: 11. The whole variable domain, remainder taken from reference TRBV18 and TRBJ2-7, is NAGVMQNPRHLVRRRGQEARLRCSPMKGHSHVYWYRQLPEEGLKFMVYLQKENIIDESGMPKERFSAEFPKEGPSILRIQQVVRGDSAAYFCASSPVDRGNWLYFGPGTRLTVT.